Following are 20 T cell receptor beta chains from one sample sequenced in a study of cytomegalovirus exposure and HLA in healthy donors. A multiplex PCR was run with 60 Vbeta primers and 13 Jbeta primers. Repertoires were generated with immunoSEQ multiplex PCR, while TCRdb's copy carries only in-frame clones and drops some. The sample contains 200,000 or so clones, 65% to 85% of which appear only once. Sequencing was carried out using PBMCs. The receptor source for this set is a young man in good health and CMV-seronegative.

The chain employs TRBV29-1 and TRBJ2-5; the D is unclear. CDR3 length equals 12 residues. CDR1 is SQVTM and CDR2 is ANQGSEA in the germline V gene. Between the trimmed V and J ends, which lost 5 bases and 0 bases, there was a span of 7 bases. CDR3 nucleotides: TGCAGCGTTCGGGTGTACCAAGAGACCCAGTACTTC. It translates to CSVRVYQETQYF.

The V call is TRBV28, the J call TRBJ1-1; D is undetermined. The CDR3 is 15 amino acids. Looked up from germline, CDR1 is MDHEN and CDR2 is SYDVKM. V lost 6 bases, J lost 4 bases, and 18 bases lay in between. This chain's CDR3 is CASSRIQRVGTEAFF. The CDR3 DNA sequence: TGTGCCAGCAGCCGGATACAGAGGGTGGGCACTGAAGCTTTCTTT.

This clone came up a few times. Germline is not matched at one junction end, which may reflect a read error. The chain joins TRBV6-5 to TRBJ2-6, with D maybe TRBD1 (5 bases). Germline V gene lookup returns CDR1 MNHEY and CDR2 SVGAGI. The CDR3 is 15 amino acids. The CDR3 bases are TGTGCCAGCACTCTTGACAACTCTGGGGCCAGCGTCCTGACTTTC. Its translation: CASTLDNSGASVLTF.

The J gene is TRBJ1-5, the V gene TRBV28, with a possible D match to TRBD1 (5 bases). The length of the CDR3 is 14 residues. Germline loops: CDR1 MDHEN, CDR2 SYDVKM. Trimming removed 6 bases at V and 0 bases at J, with 9 bases between. CDR3 amino acids: CASRIRVSNQPQHF. Here the CDR3 DNA reads TGTGCCAGCAGAATCAGGGTTAGCAATCAGCCCCAGCATTTT. Full variable domain (missing parts from reference TRBV28 and TRBJ1-5): DVKVTQSSRYLVKRTGEKVFLECVQDMDHENMFWYRQDPGLGLRLIYFSYDVKMKEKGDIPEGYSVSREKKERFSLILESASTNQTSMYLCASRIRVSNQPQHFGDGTRLSIL.

This chain links TRBV6-1 with TRBJ1-4, with D hard to call. The CDR3 loop spans 14 amino acids. The germline CDR1 and CDR2 sequences are MNHNS and SASEGT. V shed 6 bases and J shed 4 bases, with 12 bases lying between them. CDR3 sequence reads: CASRLPRFNEKLFF. In DNA, the CDR3 is TGTGCCAGCAGACTCCCCCGGTTTAATGAAAAACTGTTTTTT.

About this clone itself: Other nucleotide sequences in the sample specify the same CDR3. The chain uses TRBV6-5 and TRBJ1-4; 7 bases match TRBD1. With V trimmed by 6 bases and J by 3 bases, 4 bases remained unmatched. CDR3 length equals 14 residues. CDR1 MNHEY and CDR2 SVGAGI come from the germline V gene. CDR3 residues: CASSLGQSNEKLFF. The CDR3 DNA is TGTGCCAGCAGCCTGGGACAGTCTAATGAAAAACTGTTTTTT.

The rearrangement links TRBV9 to TRBJ2-2; D may be TRBD2 (6 bases). Germline V CDR1 and CDR2: SGDLS, YYNGEE. V gave up 0 bases and J gave up 4 bases, with 19 bases separating them. This CDR3 is built from 18 residues. This CDR3 is CASSVVGASLGGTGELFF. In DNA form, the CDR3 reads TGTGCCAGCAGCGTAGTAGGAGCCTCTCTCGGGGGCACCGGGGAGCTGTTTTTT.

V is TRBV6-4 and J is TRBJ2-3; possibly TRBD2 for D (6 bases). This CDR3 has 13 residues. CDR1 and CDR2 from the germline V gene are MRHNA and SNTAGT. V was trimmed by 6 bases and J by 3 bases, leaving 10 bases between them. CDR3 bases: TGTGCCAGCAGCGGAGGGACTACAGATACGCAGTATTTT. Its protein is CASSGGTTDTQYF.

J is TRBJ1-6 and V is TRBV28; TRBD1 matches 7 bases. The CDR3 is 15 residues long. In germline, CDR1 is MDHEN, CDR2 SYDVKM. J lost 10 bases, V lost 11 bases, and 17 bases had no gene match. The CDR3 coding sequence is TGTGCCTCAAATGGAGCCGACAGGGCATCATCACCCCTCCACTTT. Translation: CASNGADRASSPLHF.

V and J are TRBV2 and TRBJ1-3; D is ambiguous. The CDR3 covers 17 residues. V was shortened by 0 bases and J by 0 bases, with 12 bases between the two germline ends. The germline gives CDR1 SNHLY, CDR2 FYNNEI. The DNA for the CDR3 is TGTGCCAGCAGTGAAGCGCTTCTCAGCGACTCTGGAAACACCATATATTTT. As protein: CASSEALLSDSGNTIYF.

The V call is TRBV27, the J call TRBJ2-7, with D possibly being TRBD1 (6 bases). Germline V gene sequence: CDR1 MNHEY, CDR2 SMNVEV (reference sequence). Between the trimmed V and J ends, which lost 3 bases and 0 bases, there was a span of 9 bases. This CDR3 contains 14 residues. The CDR3 DNA is TGTGCCAGCAGTTTCAACAGGGACTCCTACGAGCAGTACTTC. Its protein is CASSFNRDSYEQYF.

V and J are TRBV7-9 and TRBJ1-3; TRBD1 matches at 9 bases. V lost 3 bases to trimming and J lost 6 bases; unmatched junction nucleotides: 6. The CDR3 length is 15 residues. CDR1 is SEHNR and CDR2 is FQNEAQ in the germline V gene (reference sequence). The CDR3 reads CASSFGQGMPNTIYF. The CDR3 nucleotides read TGTGCCAGCAGCTTTGGACAGGGGATGCCAAACACCATATATTTT.

This chain connects TRBV28 to TRBJ1-1; D is unclear. V was trimmed by 10 bases and J by 0 bases, leaving 18 bases between them. The CDR3 has 15 residues. The germline gives CDR1 MDHEN, CDR2 SYDVKM. The CDR3 loop reads CATQFGVILNTEAFF. CDR3 DNA: TGTGCCACGCAGTTCGGGGTCATTCTGAACACTGAAGCTTTCTTT.

The chain uses TRBV7-3 and TRBJ2-7; TRBD2 agrees at 9 bases. CDR3 length equals 15 residues. V gave up 2 bases and J gave up 7 bases; unmatched junction bases: 9. Germline CDR1 and CDR2: SGHTA and FQGTGA. The CDR3 nucleotides read TGTGCCAGCAGCTTATGGCAGCGGGGGGTGGGGGAGCAGTACTTC. Protein sequence: CASSLWQRGVGEQYF. Based on the CDR3 plus reference TRBV7-3 and TRBJ2-7, the full variable domain is GAGVSQTPSNKVTEKGKYVELRCDPISGHTALYWYRQSLGQGPEFLIYFQGTGAADDSGLPNDRFFAVRPEGSVSTLKIQRTERGDSAVYLCASSLWQRGVGEQYFGPGTRLTVT.

This clone was detected once. The chain uses TRBV27 and TRBJ2-7, with unresolved D. The germline V gene has CDR1 MNHEY and CDR2 SMNVEV (reference sequence). The length of the CDR3 is 14 residues. Deletions cut 1 base from V and 4 bases from J, with 11 bases between. CDR3 coding DNA: TGTGCCAGCAGTTTATTGGGCAGGTTATACGAGCAGTACTTC. The encoded protein is CASSLLGRLYEQYF.

This chain joins TRBV2 and TRBJ2-3; TRBD2 matches 12 bases. Germline V gene data show CDR1 as SNHLY and CDR2 as FYNNEI. The CDR3 sequence is 15 residues long. V lost 5 bases, J lost 3 bases, and 3 bases stayed unmatched. The CDR3 coding sequence is TGTGCCAGCAGTCGACTAGCGGGGGTTACAGATACGCAGTATTTT. Translated: CASSRLAGVTDTQYF.

This chain links TRBV13 with TRBJ1-5, with D possibly TRBD1 on 6 matching bases. Germline V gives CDR1 PRHDT, CDR2 FYEKMQ (reference sequence). This CDR3 has 14 residues. The V end lost 3 bases, the J end lost 5 bases, and 11 bases lay between the germline ends. The CDR3 nucleotides read TGTGCCAGCAGCTTGGGGCAGGGGTATCAGCCCCAGCATTTT. Protein sequence: CASSLGQGYQPQHF.

The V gene is TRBV5-8, the J gene TRBJ2-7; TRBD1 is a possible D gene (6 bases). The CDR3 runs to 15 residues. V lost 1 base and J lost 2, with 13 bases in between. Germline CDR1 is SGHTS and CDR2 is YDEGEE. Here the CDR3 DNA reads TGTGCCAGCAGCTTGCGTACCCAGGGGCCCTACGAGCAGTACTTC. Translated: CASSLRTQGPYEQYF. Full variable domain (missing parts from reference TRBV5-8 and TRBJ2-7): EAGVTQSPTHLIKTRGQQATLRCSPISGHTSVYWYQQALGLGLQFLLWYDEGEERNRGNFPPRFSGRQFPNYSSELNVNALELEDSALYLCASSLRTQGPYEQYFGPGTRLTVT.

The CDR3 spells CASSGRDRGHSSSYNEQFF. CDR3 DNA sequence: TGTGCCAGCAGTGGACGGGACAGGGGTCATAGTTCCTCCTACAATGAGCAGTTCTTC. This chain connects TRBV6-1 to TRBJ2-1; 10 bases agree with TRBD1. V gave up 4 bases and J gave up 0 bases; unmatched junction bases: 12. This CDR3 has 19 residues. Germline V lookup: CDR1 MNHNS, CDR2 SASEGT.

This rearrangement joins TRBV9 to TRBJ2-3; TRBD1 agrees at 8 bases. Per the germline V gene, CDR1 is SGDLS and CDR2 is YYNGEE. The CDR3 spans 17 residues. After removal of 3 bases from V and 5 bases from J, the junction contained 14 bases not matched to a gene. CDR3 region: CASSANQGAFAQDTQYF. In DNA form, the CDR3 reads TGTGCCAGCAGCGCAAATCAGGGGGCCTTCGCACAAGATACGCAGTATTTT.